A selection of T cell receptor beta chains follows, all from one sample in a study of blood T cell repertoires in COVID-19. Sequenced by immunoSEQ multiplex PCR; TCRdb stores in-frame clones only, minus some. The sample lists 200,000 to 300,000 clones, approximately 83% occurring once. The sample taken for sequencing was peripheral blood. Source of these receptors: a man aged 25 to 45 who had recovered from COVID-19. The CDR3 runs from the conserved cysteine through the conserved F or W. The D gene is left open where the match is weak. A clone size is listed for some rows: how often the clone was seen (once, few, many), or a class if it is expanded.

v_gene,abundance,d_gene,j_gene,len,CDR3nt,CDR3aa
TRBV6-5,NA,NA,TRBJ2-7,14,TGTGCCAGCAGAACAGGGTCAGGCCCCCGGGAGCAGTACTTC,CASRTGSGPREQYF
TRBV12-3/TRBV12-4,NA,NA,TRBJ2-3,13,TGTGCCAGCAGGCCTACAGGGTCAGATACGCAGTATTTT,CASRPTGSDTQYF
TRBV11-2,few,NA,TRBJ1-5,17,TGTGCCAGCAGCTTATTAGGGGGGGGATATAGCAATCAGCCCCAGCATTTT,CASSLLGGGYSNQPQHF
TRBV5-1,NA,TRBD1,TRBJ2-1,16,TGCGCCAGCAGCTCCGGCTCCGGGACAGGGAACAATGAGCAGTTCTTC,CASSSGSGTGNNEQFF
TRBV6-6,few,NA,TRBJ2-5,11,TGTGCCAGCAGGAAGGGGGAGACCCAGTACTTC,CASRKGETQYF
TRBV2,NA,NA,TRBJ1-6,15,TGTGCCAGCAGTGATCGGTCAGGGGCAAGGTCACCCCTCCACTTT,CASSDRSGARSPLHF
TRBV19,NA,TRBD1,TRBJ1-3,15,TGTGCCAGTAGTCCGTCGACAGGGCGAGTGCACACCATATATTTT,CASSPSTGRVHTIYF
TRBV7-3,NA,TRBD2,TRBJ2-5,21,TGTGCCAGCAGCTTAAAACCATGGACTAGCGGGGGGGCAGACTACCAAGAGACCCAGTACTTC,CASSLKPWTSGGADYQETQYF
TRBV9,NA,NA,TRBJ1-4,16,TGTGCCAGCAGCAAAGGGCTGACATCAGAGGGAGAAAAACTGTTTTTT,CASSKGLTSEGEKLFF
TRBV19,few,TRBD1,TRBJ1-5,15,TGTGCCAGTAGTATAGATGGGGACAGAAATCAGCCCCAGCATTTT,CASSIDGDRNQPQHF
TRBV5-1,NA,NA,TRBJ2-3,18,TGCGCCAGCAGCCCCTTTGGTAGTCGGCAGGGTGGCACAGATACGCAGTATTTT,CASSPFGSRQGGTDTQYF
TRBV6-6,NA,NA,TRBJ1-1,15,TGTGCCAGCACCGATCCCCGACAGGCTCTCGGGGAAGCTTTCTTT,CASTDPRQALGEAFF
TRBV4-1,NA,NA,TRBJ1-5,14,TGCGCCAGCAGCCAATTATCGGGCAATCAGCCCCAGCATTTT,CASSQLSGNQPQHF
TRBV3-1/TRBV3-2,NA,NA,TRBJ1-1,14,TGTGCCAGCAGAAAGGGGGAATTGGGCACTGAAGCTTTCTTT,CASRKGELGTEAFF
TRBV11-2,NA,NA,TRBJ2-5,13,TGTGCCGGGGGCGGTCTTGACGGAGAGACCCAGTACTTC,CAGGGLDGETQYF
TRBV23-1,NA,TRBD1,TRBJ1-2,15,TGCGCCAGCAGTGATTCCGAGGGGACAGGTGGCGGCTACACCTTC,CASSDSEGTGGGYTF
TRBV10-3,NA,TRBD1,TRBJ2-1,14,TGTGCCATCAGTGAGGGAAACAGGGGGAATGAGCAGTTCTTC,CAISEGNRGNEQFF
TRBV6-1,NA,TRBD2,TRBJ2-1,16,TGTGCCAGCAGTGTGACGGGGGGGGACCTCTACAATGAGCAGTTCTTC,CASSVTGGDLYNEQFF
TRBV18,NA,NA,TRBJ1-1,14,TGTGCCAGCTCACCGGGGGGTTCGAACACTGAAGCTTTCTTT,CASSPGGSNTEAFF
TRBV5-5,once,TRBD1,TRBJ1-1,15,TGTGCCAGCAGCTCCACGCCAGGGGGGAACACTGAAGCTTTCTTT,CASSSTPGGNTEAFF
TRBV5-6,NA,TRBD2,TRBJ2-7,13,TGTGCCAGCAGCTGGACTAGCCAGAACGAGCAGTACTTC,CASSWTSQNEQYF
TRBV19,NA,NA,TRBJ2-2,12,TGTGCCAGTAGTACGGTGGCCGGGGAGCTGTTTTTT,CASSTVAGELFF
TRBV5-4,NA,NA,TRBJ1-3,13,TGTGCCAGCAGCGGCGGATCTGGAAACACCATATATTTT,CASSGGSGNTIYF
TRBV5-6,once,TRBD2,TRBJ2-1,16,TGTGCCAGCAGCTCGCAACTAGCGGGGGCTTGGGATGAGCAGTTCTTC,CASSSQLAGAWDEQFF
TRBV2,NA,NA,TRBJ1-2,12,TGTGCCAGCAGTCCAGGGGTACATGGCTACACCTTC,CASSPGVHGYTF
TRBV19,NA,NA,TRBJ1-5,14,TGTGCCAGTAGTACGCGGGGGAACAATCAGCCCCAGCATTTT,CASSTRGNNQPQHF
TRBV9,NA,NA,TRBJ1-1,14,TGTGCCAGCAGCCCTCGGGCAGGGGCGACTGAAGCTTTCTTT,CASSPRAGATEAFF
TRBV29-1,once,NA,TRBJ2-1,11,TGCAGCGCCGACATTTACAATGAGCAGTTCTTC,CSADIYNEQFF
TRBV6-5,once,TRBD1,TRBJ1-2,14,TGTGCCAGCAGTTACACACAGACAGGGTTGGGCTACACCTTC,CASSYTQTGLGYTF
TRBV2,once,TRBD2,TRBJ2-5,16,TGTGCCAGCAGTGGATTCGGGCGGGGGGCCCAAGAGACCCAGTACTTC,CASSGFGRGAQETQYF
TRBV10-3,NA,NA,TRBJ1-6,13,TGTGCCATCAGCGACACAGGGCTTTCACCCCTCCACTTT,CAISDTGLSPLHF
TRBV5-4,NA,TRBD1,TRBJ2-1,15,TGTGCCAGCAGCTCCTCCGGGACAGCCTACAATGAGCAGTTCTTC,CASSSSGTAYNEQFF
TRBV4-1,NA,NA,TRBJ1-5,14,TGCGCCAGCAGCCACTCGGACACCGCGCCGCCCCAGCATTTT,CASSHSDTAPPQHF
TRBV3-1/TRBV3-2,once,NA,TRBJ1-5,15,TGTGCCAGCAGCCAAGCAGGGTATAGCAATCAGCCCCAGCATTTT,CASSQAGYSNQPQHF
TRBV7-9,NA,NA,TRBJ1-3,14,TGTGCCAGCAGCTTTCTTAGCTCTGGAAACACCATATATTTT,CASSFLSSGNTIYF
TRBV3-1/TRBV3-2,NA,TRBD1,TRBJ2-3,16,TGTGCCAGCAGCCCCAGGGGGCGCTGGAGCACAGATACGCAGTATTTT,CASSPRGRWSTDTQYF
TRBV18,NA,TRBD1,TRBJ1-1,15,TGTGCCAGCTCAGCGGGACAGAGCATGAACACTGAAGCTTTCTTT,CASSAGQSMNTEAFF
TRBV6-6,once,TRBD1,TRBJ1-6,14,TGTGCCAGCAGTCATCGGGACAGGGTTTCACCCCTCCACTTT,CASSHRDRVSPLHF
TRBV7-3,NA,TRBD1,TRBJ2-5,15,TGTGCCACCACACTACGGACAGGGGAGAAGGGGACCCAGTACTTC,CATTLRTGEKGTQYF
TRBV18,NA,TRBD1,TRBJ1-3,17,TGTGCCAGCTCCCCACTACCAACAGGGGTCTCTGGAAACACCATATATTTT,CASSPLPTGVSGNTIYF
TRBV3-1/TRBV3-2,NA,NA,TRBJ1-2,14,TGTGCCAGCAGCCAAGATGGGGCCCCCTATGGCTACACCTTC,CASSQDGAPYGYTF
TRBV29-1,NA,TRBD2,TRBJ2-1,12,TGCAGCGTTGAAGGGCGGGGGTATGAGCAGTTCTTC,CSVEGRGYEQFF
TRBV4-1,few,NA,TRBJ2-1,17,TGCGCCAGCAGCCGGGGGGGGCTAGTGTTATCCTACAATGAGCAGTTCTTC,CASSRGGLVLSYNEQFF
TRBV7-9,NA,NA,TRBJ2-5,15,TGTGCCAGCAGCCGGGGAGGCGAGCGCCAAGAGACCCAGTACTTC,CASSRGGERQETQYF
TRBV2,NA,NA,TRBJ1-6,15,TGTGCCAGCAAAATAGCAGTAGGCTTAAATTCACCCCTCCACTTT,CASKIAVGLNSPLHF
TRBV6-5,few,TRBD2,TRBJ2-3,14,TGTGCCAGTACTCGGGGGGGCCAATCCGATACGCAGTATTTT,CASTRGGQSDTQYF
TRBV6-6,few,NA,TRBJ1-1,11,TGTGCCAGCACGGGAAGGAATGAAGCTTTCTTT,CASTGRNEAFF
TRBV4-1,NA,TRBD2,TRBJ2-5,16,TGCGCCAGCAGCCAAGATCAAGCGGGGGGCCTAGAGACCCAGTACTTC,CASSQDQAGGLETQYF
TRBV5-4,NA,TRBD1,TRBJ1-1,16,TGTGCCAGCAGCCCCGGACAGGAATTTTCGGGCACTGAAGCTTTCTTT,CASSPGQEFSGTEAFF
TRBV12-3/TRBV12-4,NA,NA,TRBJ1-2,11,TGTGCCAGCAGTCAAAACTATGGCTACACCTTC,CASSQNYGYTF
TRBV23-1,NA,NA,TRBJ2-7,16,TGCGCCAGCAGTCAATCTCCGGACTGCGCCTCCTACGAGCAGTACTTC,CASSQSPDCASYEQYF
TRBV27,NA,TRBD1,TRBJ1-5,15,TGTGCCAGCAGTTTACACAGGGGCCACAATCAGCCCCAGCATTTT,CASSLHRGHNQPQHF
TRBV5-4,NA,TRBD2,TRBJ2-7,17,TGTGCCAGCAGCAGGGGACTAGCGGGGCTAAGCTCCTACGAGCAGTACTTC,CASSRGLAGLSSYEQYF
TRBV7-6,NA,NA,TRBJ2-3,15,TGTGCCAGCAGCCAAACATTAAGTCTCACAGATCCGCAGTATTTT,CASSQTLSLTDPQYF
TRBV3-1/TRBV3-2,NA,NA,TRBJ2-5,14,TGTGCCAGCAGCCAAAAACTAGATGAAGAGACCCAGTACTTC,CASSQKLDEETQYF
TRBV6-5,NA,NA,TRBJ1-2,12,TGTGCCGCAGCGTACAGGACGTATGGCTACACCTTC,CAAAYRTYGYTF
TRBV10-3,NA,NA,TRBJ1-2,13,TGTGCCATCAGTGCGGAGCAAAACTATGGCTACACCTTC,CAISAEQNYGYTF
TRBV5-4,NA,NA,TRBJ1-2,14,TGTGCCAGCAGCTTGCGGGGAGTTAACTATGGCTACACCTTC,CASSLRGVNYGYTF
TRBV18,NA,NA,TRBJ1-3,16,TGTGCCAGCTCACCACCGGCAGGGGATTCTGGAAACACCATATATTTT,CASSPPAGDSGNTIYF
TRBV4-1,once,TRBD2,TRBJ2-7,15,TGCGCCAGCAGCCAACAGCGGGGGGTCCTTGACGAGCAGTACTTC,CASSQQRGVLDEQYF